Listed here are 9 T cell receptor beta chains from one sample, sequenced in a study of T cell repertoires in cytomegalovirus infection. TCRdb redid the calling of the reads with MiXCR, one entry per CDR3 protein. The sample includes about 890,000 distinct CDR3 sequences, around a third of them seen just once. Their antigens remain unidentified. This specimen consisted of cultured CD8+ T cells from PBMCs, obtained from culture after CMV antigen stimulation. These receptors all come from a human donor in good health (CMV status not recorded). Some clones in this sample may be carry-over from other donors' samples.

The CDR3 sequence is CATLGPPGTGPPNEQFF. The CDR3 nucleotides are TGTGCCACCTTAGGCCCTCCTGGGACAGGGCCACCCAATGAGCAGTTCTTC. The V and J genes are TRBV2 and TRBJ2-1; 9 bases agree with TRBD1. V was clipped by 10 bases and J by 6 bases; unmatched bases: 19. The length of the CDR3 is 17 residues. The germline gives CDR1 SNHLY, CDR2 FYNNEI.

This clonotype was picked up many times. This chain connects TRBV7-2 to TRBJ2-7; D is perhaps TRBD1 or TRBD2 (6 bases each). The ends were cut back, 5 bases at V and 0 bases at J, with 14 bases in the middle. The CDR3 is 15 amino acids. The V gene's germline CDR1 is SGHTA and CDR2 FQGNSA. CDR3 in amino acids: CASSNRGTFSYEQYF. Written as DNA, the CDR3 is TGTGCCAGCAGCAACCGGGGGACATTCTCCTACGAGCAGTACTTC.

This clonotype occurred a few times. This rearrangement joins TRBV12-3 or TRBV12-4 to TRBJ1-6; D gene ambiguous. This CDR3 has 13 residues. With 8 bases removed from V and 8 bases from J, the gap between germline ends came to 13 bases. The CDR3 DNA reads TGTGCCAGCGGCGACTTAGGGCATTCACCCCTCCACTTT. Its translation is CASGDLGHSPLHF.

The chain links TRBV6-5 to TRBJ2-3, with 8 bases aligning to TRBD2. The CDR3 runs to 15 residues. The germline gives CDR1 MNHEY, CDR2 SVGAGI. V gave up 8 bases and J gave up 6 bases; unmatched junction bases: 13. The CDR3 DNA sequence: TGTGCCAGCCCTCCTCGAGCGGGGGAGGGTGATACGCAGTATTTT. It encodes CASPPRAGEGDTQYF.

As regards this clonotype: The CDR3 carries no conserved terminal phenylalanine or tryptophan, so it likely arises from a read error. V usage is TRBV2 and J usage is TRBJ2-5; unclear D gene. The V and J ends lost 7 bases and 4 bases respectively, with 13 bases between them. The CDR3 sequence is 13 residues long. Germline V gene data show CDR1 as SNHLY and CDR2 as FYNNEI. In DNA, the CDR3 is TGTGCCAGCAACGGTGGCATCGGAGAGACCCAGTACTCC. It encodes CASNGGIGETQYS.

The CDR3 is CASGIGTVNTEAFF. For the CDR3, the DNA is TGTGCCAGTGGTATCGGGACGGTCAACACTGAAGCTTTCTTT. This sequence joins TRBV6-6 and TRBJ1-1; TRBD1 is a possible D gene (5 bases). This CDR3 contains 14 residues. The germline V and J ends were trimmed by 9 bases and 2 bases, with 16 bases remaining between them. Germline V lookup: CDR1 MNHNY, CDR2 SVGAGI (reference sequence).

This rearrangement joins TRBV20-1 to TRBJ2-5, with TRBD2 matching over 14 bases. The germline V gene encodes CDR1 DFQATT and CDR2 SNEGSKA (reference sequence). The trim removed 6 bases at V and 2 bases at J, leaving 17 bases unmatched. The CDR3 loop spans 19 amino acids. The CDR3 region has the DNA TGCAGTGCAAATCCGGGACTAGCGGGGGAAATCAATCTACAAGAGACCCAGTACTTC. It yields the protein CSANPGLAGEINLQETQYF.

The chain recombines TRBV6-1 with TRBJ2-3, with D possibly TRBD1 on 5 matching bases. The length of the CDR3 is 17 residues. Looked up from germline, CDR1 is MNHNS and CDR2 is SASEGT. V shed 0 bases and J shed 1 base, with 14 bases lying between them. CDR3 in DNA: TGTGCCAGCAGTGAAGCTGACAACTGGGGCGGCACAGATACGCAGTATTTT. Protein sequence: CASSEADNWGGTDTQYF.

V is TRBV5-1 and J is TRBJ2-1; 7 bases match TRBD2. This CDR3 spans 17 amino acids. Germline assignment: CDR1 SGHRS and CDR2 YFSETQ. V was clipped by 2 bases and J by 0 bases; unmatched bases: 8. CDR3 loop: CASSFSSGLFSYNEQFF. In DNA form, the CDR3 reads TGCGCCAGCAGCTTTTCTAGCGGCCTGTTCTCCTACAATGAGCAGTTCTTC.